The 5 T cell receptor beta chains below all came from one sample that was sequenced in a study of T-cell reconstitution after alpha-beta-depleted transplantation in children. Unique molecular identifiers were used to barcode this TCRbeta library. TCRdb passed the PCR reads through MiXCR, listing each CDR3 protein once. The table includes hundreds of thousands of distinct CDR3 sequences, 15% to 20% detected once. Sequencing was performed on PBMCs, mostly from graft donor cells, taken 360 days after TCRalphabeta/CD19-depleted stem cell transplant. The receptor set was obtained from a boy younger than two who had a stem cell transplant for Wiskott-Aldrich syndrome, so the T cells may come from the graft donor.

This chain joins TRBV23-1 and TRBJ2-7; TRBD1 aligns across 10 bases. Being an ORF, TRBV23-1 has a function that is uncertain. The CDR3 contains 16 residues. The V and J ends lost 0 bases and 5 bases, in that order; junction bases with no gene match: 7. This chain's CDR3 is CASSQSIGTGANEQYF. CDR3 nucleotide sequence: TGCGCCAGCAGTCAATCGATCGGGACAGGGGCCAACGAGCAGTACTTC.

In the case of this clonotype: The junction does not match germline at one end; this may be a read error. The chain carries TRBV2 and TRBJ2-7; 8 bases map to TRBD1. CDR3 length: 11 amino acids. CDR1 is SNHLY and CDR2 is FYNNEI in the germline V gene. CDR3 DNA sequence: TGTGCCAGCAGCAGACAGGGGAGCCGTATCTTC. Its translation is CASSRQGSRIF.

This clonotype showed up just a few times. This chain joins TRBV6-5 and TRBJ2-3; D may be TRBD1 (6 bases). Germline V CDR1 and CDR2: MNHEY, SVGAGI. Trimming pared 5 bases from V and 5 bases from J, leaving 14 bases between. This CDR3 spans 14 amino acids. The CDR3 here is CASSPYRAVDTQYF. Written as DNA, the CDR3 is TGTGCCAGCAGTCCTTACAGGGCGGTAGATACGCAGTATTTT.

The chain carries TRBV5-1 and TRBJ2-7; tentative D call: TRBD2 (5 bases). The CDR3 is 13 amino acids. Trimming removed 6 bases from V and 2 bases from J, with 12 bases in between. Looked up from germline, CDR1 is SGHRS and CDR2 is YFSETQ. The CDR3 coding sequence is TGCGCCAGCAACCGGGATACACCCTACGAGCAGTACTTC. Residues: CASNRDTPYEQYF.

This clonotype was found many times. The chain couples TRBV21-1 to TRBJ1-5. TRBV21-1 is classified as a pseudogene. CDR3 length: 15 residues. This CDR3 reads CASSSTVHSNQPQHF. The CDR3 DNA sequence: TGTGCCAGCAGCAGTACAGTACATAGCAATCAGCCCCAGCATTTT.